This entry describes one TCR beta chain. The data were taken from a study of sequential checkpoint blockade in melanoma. Looking at the study overall: Randomization was 1:1 between first-line nivolumab→ipilimumab and ipilimumab→nivolumab.

Treatment in this sample: randomized to nivolumab then ipilimumab (arm A) or the reverse (arm B). From thawed PBMCs, live CD3+CD8+ cells negative for CD19 and CD56 were sorted. Germline CDR1 and CDR2: LNHNV and YYDKDF (reference sequence). This CDR3 comprises 15 residues. The V and J ends lost 5 bases and 2 bases, in that order; junction bases with no gene match: 5. Method: immunoSEQ multiplex PCR; TCRdb's copy keeps in-frame clones and lacks some. The repertoire holds 15,000 to 20,000 clones, with about two thirds as singletons. The specimen comprised CD8+ T cells sorted from blood (inferred from file names), sampled from a patient given nivolumab and ipilimumab in sequence. The chain combines TRBV15 with TRBJ2-1, with 8 bases aligning to TRBD2. The TCR comes from a human donor with melanoma. The CDR3 DNA follows: TGTGCCACCAGCTCAGGACTAGCCGCCTACAATGAGCAGTTCTTC. The encoded protein is CATSSGLAAYNEQFF.